This T cell receptor beta chain originates from a study of blood T cell repertoires in COVID-19 (TCRdb year 2020). With regard to the full study: Samples covering the acute and convalescent phases of COVID-19 were provided by collaborators in the United States, Italy and Spain. The prospective study material was composed of cDNA or gDNA derived from T cells, B-cell-depleted T cells, or PBMCs. The repertoires were released in a freely available public database intended as a resource for research on the immune response to SARS-CoV-2. The samples were drawn from the first 160 participants of the ongoing ImmuneRACE study and from 1,254 subjects provided by 6 global collaborators. Deeply sampled blood TCRbeta repertoires from subjects exposed to, actively infected with, or recovered from COVID-19 were included in the dataset. The sample metadata nearly always contained a de-identified subject ID, COVID-19 status, age in years and sex. Where HLA class I and class II types were available, the types were taken from metadata supplied by the sample provider, not from assay-based typing.

Sequences LNHNV (CDR1) and YYDKDF (CDR2) are obtained from the germline V gene (reference sequence). Including cysteine and phenylalanine, the CDR3 has 18 amino acids. The sequence is cut down to CDR3 DNA, 54 bases in frame from base 1. Clipping removes 7 bases from V and 5 bases from J, with 21 as the unmatched junction base count. Overall study outcomes, separate from this receptor: How much clinical and demographic metadata was included differed by source and by participant, and the metadata was provided uncurated.

TCRbeta CDR3 regions were amplified from genomic DNA by means of the immunoSEQ Assay, a bias-controlled multiplex PCR. The original pipeline was this. The number of nucleated cells in each sample was estimated from the amplification of reference gene primers within the assay. Sequence reads were collapsed and filtered to measure the absolute abundance of every unique TCRbeta CDR3 rearrangement. Productive Simpson clonality was computed per sample as the square root of Simpson's diversity index over productive rearrangements. TCRdb stores this immuneACCESS table with in-frame sequences only. Part of the clones is absent; in the studies checked, under half of the shortfall reflects unresolved V genes, and no reason is known for the rest. V, J and clone size are taken as reported in that table, and D and trimming were inferred from the DNA itself. The sample table records roughly 230,000 clones; 65% to 90% of these occur just once. The top ten clonotypes cover 7.4% of the sample.

Whole blood was collected in K2EDTA tubes by collaborating institutions according to the institutions' own protocols. Collaborator samples were shipped for TCRbeta analysis as frozen whole blood, isolated PBMCs, or DNA extracted from either sample type. A remark on this clone: It has no known antigen specificity. The input lacks base qualities; no much larger clone sits a single base away.

The TCR comes from a woman aged 45-65 years with acute or convalescent COVID-19. The chain joins TRBV15 to TRBJ2-5, with 8 bases in between that match TRBD1. Specimen: peripheral blood. The CDR3 protein: CATISERRDRTRMETQYF. The DNA sequence reads TGTGCCACCATTTCCGAGCGCCGGGACAGGACACGGATGGAGACCCAGTACTTC. This CDR3, with the reference TRBV15 and TRBJ2-5 proteins standing in past its ends, gives the full variable domain DAMVIQNPRYQVTQFGKPVTLSCSQTLNHNVMYWYQQKSSQAPKLLFHYYDKDFNNEADTPDNFQSRRPNTSFCFLDIRSPGLGDTAMYLCATISERRDRTRMETQYFGPGTRLLVL.